This T cell receptor beta chain was observed in a study of CD8 T cells in ankylosing spondylitis. Study outcomes and limitations: According to the report, clones linked to the disease were significantly enriched in matched synovial fluid samples taken from ankylosing spondylitis patients.

Each TCR beta library was made by quantitative 5'-RACE that incorporated molecular barcodes. TCRdb recomputed calls from the 5' RACE reads with MiXCR, one row per CDR3 protein. Here the sample spans hundreds of thousands of distinct CDR3 sequences, 20% to 30% being singletons. Note on this clonotype: What it recognizes is unknown.

Germline loops: CDR1 DFQATT, CDR2 SNEGSKA (reference sequence). Trimming stripped 0 bases from V and 4 bases from J, with 12 bases between. This CDR3 spans 14 amino acids. The TCR sequence derives from a male donor with ankylosing spondylitis or in good health (not recorded which). The sample consisted of blood, either unsorted or a sorted T cell fraction (not recorded which). The chain is built from TRBV20-1 and TRBJ1-2; the D is unclear. The CDR3 DNA follows: TGCAGTGCTAGAGAGGTGGGCAAGAGCTATGGCTACACCTTC. This sequence encodes CSAREVGKSYGYTF.